Shown below are 31 T cell receptor beta chains from a single sample sequenced in a study of blood T cell repertoires in COVID-19. Measured with immunoSEQ multiplex PCR; TCRdb has only the in-frame clones, and not every one. The table has 150,000 to 200,000 clones, 80% to 90% seen once; the top ten hold approximately 2.8%. Sequencing was performed on peripheral blood. Every receptor here comes from a man between 60 and 75 years old with acute or convalescent COVID-19.

The chain has TRBV6-5 and TRBJ1-5, with D tentatively TRBD1 (6 bases). This CDR3 has 12 amino acids. V was pared by 6 bases and J by 5 bases, with 8 bases between. The germline V gene encodes CDR1 MNHEY and CDR2 SVGAGI. CDR3 DNA sequence: TGTGCCAGCAGGGACAGTCATCAGCCCCAGCATTTT. This codes for CASRDSHQPQHF.

This clone was detected once. Because the CDR3's place on the DNA is in doubt, the DNA is left out and the CDR3 is given as listed by TCRdb. Other DNA sequences in the same sample also yield this CDR3. This rearrangement joins TRBV30 to TRBJ1-2; the D call of TRBD1 is as the table states it, not checked on the DNA. The CDR3 is made up of 16 amino acids, end residues included. Germline V gene data show CDR1 as GTSNPN and CDR2 as SVGIG (reference sequence). CDR3 protein: CAWIFGAGSKVDGYTF.

The chain has TRBV7-6 and TRBJ2-1, with 10 bases identical to TRBD2. With V trimmed by 5 bases and J by 8 bases, 9 bases remained unmatched. Germline lookup yields CDR1 SGHVS and CDR2 FNYEAQ. The CDR3 is 15 residues long. The CDR3 protein is CASSQGTSVWDEQFF. The CDR3 nucleotides are TGTGCCAGCAGCCAAGGGACTAGCGTGTGGGATGAGCAGTTCTTC.

J is TRBJ2-2 and V is TRBV4-1; 7 nucleotides match TRBD1. With 2 bases clipped from V and 4 bases from J, the junction kept 7 bases outside the gene matches. Germline V gene data show CDR1 as MGHRA and CDR2 as YSYEKL. CDR3 length: 16 residues. The CDR3 bases are TGCGCCAGCAGCCAACGAGGGGGCCAGGGCACCGGGGAGCTGTTTTTT. Amino acid sequence: CASSQRGGQGTGELFF.

The genes are TRBV14 and TRBJ1-2; 7 bases line up with TRBD1. Germline V gives CDR1 SGHDN, CDR2 FVKESK. The CDR3 is 15 amino acids. V was clipped by 0 bases and J by 8 bases; unmatched bases: 9. The CDR3 loop is CASSQDLRGRRGYTF. Written as DNA, the CDR3 is TGTGCCAGCAGCCAAGATTTAAGGGGGCGCAGAGGCTACACCTTC.

This clone has more than one count but fewer than ten. The chain combines TRBV4-2 with TRBJ1-1; no firm D call. This CDR3 has 14 amino acids. The germline CDR1 and CDR2 sequences are LGHNA and YNFKEQ. Trimming removed 4 bases from V and 3 bases from J, with 12 bases in between. This chain's CDR3 is CASSPPRRDTEAFF. The DNA of the CDR3 is TGTGCCAGCAGCCCCCCCCGCCGGGACACTGAAGCTTTCTTT.

The V gene is TRBV2, the J gene TRBJ1-1, with D maybe TRBD1 (6 bases). The CDR3 spans 16 residues. Germline-derived CDR1 and CDR2 are SNHLY and FYNNEI. V gave up 1 base and J gave up 4 bases, with 16 bases separating them. CDR3 amino acids: CASSEGGPREGTEAFF. CDR3 in DNA: TGTGCCAGCAGTGAAGGGGGGCCGAGAGAGGGCACTGAAGCTTTCTTT.

The genes are TRBV10-3 and TRBJ2-1, with 11 nucleotides matching TRBD2. The V gene end was trimmed by 0 bases and the J gene end by 9 bases; junction bases not matched to a gene: 10. Germline V lookup: CDR1 ENHRY, CDR2 SYGVKD. The CDR3 is 17 residues long. CDR3 sequence reads: CAISESILAGEGGEQFF. The CDR3 DNA reads as TGTGCCATCAGTGAGTCGATACTAGCGGGGGAGGGTGGTGAGCAGTTCTTC.

V gene TRBV5-1 combines with J gene TRBJ1-2; 8 positions agree with TRBD1. After removal of 5 bases from V and 7 bases from J, the junction contained 7 bases not matched to a gene. The length of the CDR3 is 13 residues. Germline CDR1 SGHRS, CDR2 YFSETQ. Here the CDR3 DNA reads TGCGCCAGCAGTTACGCAGGGGGCCCTGGCTACACCTTC. It yields the protein CASSYAGGPGYTF. Full variable domain (missing parts from reference TRBV5-1 and TRBJ1-2): KAGVTQTPRYLIKTRGQQVTLSCSPISGHRSVSWYQQTPGQGLQFLFEYFSETQRNKGNFPGRFSGRQFSNSRSEMNVSTLELGDSALYLCASSYAGGPGYTFGSGTRLTVV.

This chain connects TRBV6-6 to TRBJ1-6; 7 bases match TRBD1. CDR1 is MNHNY and CDR2 is SVGAGI in the germline V gene (reference sequence). Trimming removed 6 bases from V and 8 bases from J; junction bases left unmatched: 10. The CDR3 sequence is 15 residues long. The CDR3 DNA is TGTGCCAGCAGGAGGGACAGAGGAATTGATTCACCCCTCCACTTT. Amino acids: CASRRDRGIDSPLHF.

The CDR3, as DNA: TGTGCCAGCAGCGCGACTTTGCGACTAGCGGGGGGGACTAGCACAGATACGCAGTATTTT. Protein product: CASSATLRLAGGTSTDTQYF. This chain links TRBV9 with TRBJ2-3, with 14 bases fitting TRBD2. Germline assignment: CDR1 SGDLS and CDR2 YYNGEE. The CDR3 sequence is 20 residues long. V was clipped by 3 bases and J by 0 bases; unmatched bases: 12.

The gene calls are TRBV19 and TRBJ1-1; 8 bases align to TRBD1. The V segment lost 4 bases and the J segment 3 bases; nucleotides outside the gene matches: 4. This CDR3 is built from 14 residues. Per the germline V gene, CDR1 is LNHDA and CDR2 is SQIVND (reference sequence). The CDR3 is CASSSNRGYTEAFF. For the CDR3, the DNA is TGTGCCAGTAGTAGTAACAGGGGGTACACTGAAGCTTTCTTT. Together with reference TRBV19 and TRBJ1-1, the CDR3 gives the full variable domain: DGGITQSPKYLFRKEGQNVTLSCEQNLNHDAMYWYRQDPGQGLRLIYYSQIVNDFQKGDIAEGYSVSREKKESFPLTVTSAQKNPTAFYLCASSSNRGYTEAFFGQGTRLTVV.

The chain links TRBV5-1 to TRBJ2-5; D remains ambiguous. The CDR3 is 14 amino acids. V lost 4 bases, J lost 0 bases, and 10 bases lay in between. In germline, CDR1 is SGHRS, CDR2 YFSETQ. The CDR3 sequence is CASSPARYQETQYF. The CDR3 nucleotides are TGCGCCAGCAGCCCCGCTAGGTACCAAGAGACCCAGTACTTC.

The V call is TRBV30, the J call TRBJ1-1; 7 bases agree with TRBD1. There are 13 residues in the CDR3. Germline V gene data show CDR1 as GTSNPN and CDR2 as SVGIG (reference sequence). The trim removed 4 bases at V and 6 bases at J, leaving 8 bases unmatched. In DNA, the CDR3 is TGTGCCTGGACTCCGACAGGGACCCCTGAAGCTTTCTTT. Its translation is CAWTPTGTPEAFF.

The chain recombines TRBV5-1 with TRBJ2-7; D is perhaps TRBD1 (6 bases). Trimming shortened V by 2 bases and J by 0 bases, and 9 bases separated the two germline ends. This CDR3 comprises 14 residues. Germline V gene data show CDR1 as SGHRS and CDR2 as YFSETQ. CDR3 coding DNA: TGCGCCAGCAGCTTACAGGGAAACTCCTACGAGCAGTACTTC. Amino acid sequence: CASSLQGNSYEQYF.

J is TRBJ2-7 and V is TRBV3-1 (or the pseudogene TRBV3-2); 9 nucleotides align to TRBD1. The CDR3 is 15 amino acids. Germline V gene sequence: CDR1 LGHDT, CDR2 YNNKEL (reference sequence). Unmatched junction bases numbered 5, after V lost 2 bases and J lost 3 bases. In nucleotides, the CDR3 is TGTGCCAGCAGCCAAACAGGGGGCAGCCTCTACGAGCAGTACTTC. Its translation: CASSQTGGSLYEQYF.

The CDR3 nucleotides are TGTGCCACCAGTGACTCAAAGGGGACACCTGGCTATGGCTACACCTTC. This codes for CATSDSKGTPGYGYTF. V usage is TRBV24-1 and J usage is TRBJ1-2; tentatively, D is TRBD1 (6 bases). Germline CDR1 is KGHDR and CDR2 is SFDVKD. V lost 4 bases to trimming and J lost 4 bases, with 18 bases between them. The CDR3 runs 16 residues.

The gene calls are TRBV5-8 and TRBJ1-1, with D perhaps matching TRBD1 (5 bases). CDR3 size: 14 residues. V lost 0 bases, J lost 5 bases, and 11 bases lay in between. CDR1 and CDR2 (germline): SGHTS, YDEGEE. The CDR3 reads CASSLEARGTEAFF. CDR3 nucleotides: TGTGCCAGCAGCTTGGAGGCTAGGGGAACTGAAGCTTTCTTT.

V is TRBV7-2 and J is TRBJ2-3; 12 nucleotides align to TRBD2. This CDR3 is built from 16 residues. Germline V gene data show CDR1 as SGHTA and CDR2 as FQGNSA. V lost 5 bases and J lost 8; bases outside the gene matches: 11. CDR3 DNA: TGTGCCAGCAGCGGTAGTATGACTAGCGGGGGTCTTACGCAGTATTTT. Encoded protein: CASSGSMTSGGLTQYF.

This clone was recorded once. The chain carries TRBV9 and TRBJ1-1, with D unresolved. CDR1 is SGDLS and CDR2 is YYNGEE in the germline V gene. V lost 6 bases to trimming and J lost 3 bases, with 12 bases between them. The CDR3 sequence is 13 residues long. CDR3 in DNA: TGTGCCAGCACGGGGAGCGGAGACACTGAAGCTTTCTTT. It is translated as CASTGSGDTEAFF.

The rearrangement links TRBV10-3 to TRBJ1-2, with D possibly being TRBD1 (5 bases). With 4 bases removed from V and 4 bases from J, the gap between germline ends came to 10 bases. From germline, CDR1 is ENHRY and CDR2 SYGVKD. The CDR3 length is 13 residues. The CDR3 region is CAISARQGYGYTF. As DNA, the CDR3 is TGTGCCATCAGTGCACGGCAGGGCTATGGCTACACCTTC.

The gene calls are TRBV5-1 and TRBJ2-2, with 10 bases matching TRBD1. J lost 6 bases, V lost 4 bases, and 9 bases had no gene match. This CDR3 has 16 residues. In germline, CDR1 is SGHRS, CDR2 YFSETQ. The DNA for the CDR3 is TGCGCCAGCAGCCCCAAAGCGGGACAGGGGTCCGGGGAGCTGTTTTTT. It is translated as CASSPKAGQGSGELFF.

The gene calls are TRBV18 and TRBJ1-4, with 8 bases lining up with TRBD1. CDR3 length: 15 residues. Germline CDR1 and CDR2: KGHSH and LQKENI. V shed 1 base and J 5 bases; nucleotides not matched to a gene: 3. The CDR3 DNA is TGTGCCAGCTCACCACGGGGACAGGCCAATGAAAAACTGTTTTTT. Residues: CASSPRGQANEKLFF.

The chain's CDR3 is CASSVDRGPLTYNEQFF. Written as DNA, the CDR3 is TGTGCCAGCAGCGTTGACAGGGGACCTTTGACTTACAATGAGCAGTTCTTC. The chain combines TRBV2 with TRBJ2-1; 8 bases are shared with TRBD1. This CDR3 contains 17 residues. The ends lost 6 bases at V and 4 bases at J; junction bases unmatched: 14. Germline V CDR1 and CDR2: SNHLY, FYNNEI.

This chain connects TRBV6-1 to TRBJ1-1; D is ambiguous. Germline CDR1 MNHNS, CDR2 SASEGT. There are 13 residues in the CDR3. V lost 5 bases to trimming and J lost 0 bases, with 7 bases between them. CDR3 protein: CASSHLMNTEAFF. Here the CDR3 DNA reads TGTGCCAGCAGTCACCTAATGAACACTGAAGCTTTCTTT.

The chain couples TRBV12-5 to TRBJ1-6, with D possibly matching TRBD1 (6 bases). Germline V gene sequence: CDR1 LGHNT, CDR2 FRNRAP. This CDR3 spans 12 amino acids. V gave up 1 base and J gave up 11 bases, with 6 bases separating them. CDR3 bases: TGTGCTAGTGGTTTGGACAGGGCACCCCTCCACTTT. Translated, it gives CASGLDRAPLHF.

The chain employs TRBV7-8 and TRBJ1-2; D not resolved. Per germline, CDR1 SGHVS and CDR2 FQNEAQ. The CDR3 is 15 amino acids. V lost 1 base and J lost 4, with 13 bases in between. CDR3 in amino acids: CASSLEGWASYGYTF. CDR3 nucleotide sequence: TGTGCCAGCAGCTTAGAAGGTTGGGCCTCCTATGGCTACACCTTC.

In this sample, this clone turned up a few times. This sequence joins TRBV12-3 or TRBV12-4 and TRBJ1-6; D might be TRBD1 (6 bases). This CDR3 is built from 13 residues. Trimming pared 6 bases from V and 8 bases from J, leaving 11 bases between. The CDR3 coding sequence is TGTGCCAGCAGCTTAAACAGGGATTCACCCCTCCACTTT. This encodes CASSLNRDSPLHF.

This clone occurred once. J is TRBJ2-1 and V is TRBV2; D remains ambiguous. The CDR3 length is 12 residues. Germline V gene data show CDR1 as SNHLY and CDR2 as FYNNEI. The V end lost 6 bases, the J end lost 9 bases, and 12 bases lay between the germline ends. DNA of the CDR3: TGTGCCAGCAGAGAACAATCCGGTGAGCAGTTCTTC. Encoded protein: CASREQSGEQFF. Together with reference TRBV2 and TRBJ2-1, the CDR3 gives the full variable domain: EPEVTQTPSHQVTQMGQEVILRCVPISNHLYFYWYRQILGQKVEFLVSFYNNEISEKSEIFDDQFSVERPDGSNFTLKIRSTKLEDSAMYFCASREQSGEQFFGPGTRLTVL.

This sequence joins TRBV19 and TRBJ1-2; 9 nucleotides line up with TRBD1. V gave up 7 bases and J gave up 7 bases; unmatched junction bases: 19. The germline V gene has CDR1 LNHDA and CDR2 SQIVND (reference sequence). The CDR3 is 17 amino acids. In DNA form, the CDR3 reads TGTGCCAGTACCATAGGGACAGGGACAGTTGGATTGAGTGGCTACACCTTC. It codes for CASTIGTGTVGLSGYTF.

The V and J genes are TRBV25-1 and TRBJ1-3; weak D call: TRBD1 (6 bases). The CDR3 totals 16 residues. The V end was cut by 3 bases, the J end by 0 bases, with 12 bases between. The germline gives CDR1 MGHDK, CDR2 SYGVNS. This CDR3 reads CASSDPGGHSGNTIYF. The CDR3 DNA reads TGTGCCAGCAGTGACCCGGGGGGCCACTCTGGAAACACCATATATTTT.